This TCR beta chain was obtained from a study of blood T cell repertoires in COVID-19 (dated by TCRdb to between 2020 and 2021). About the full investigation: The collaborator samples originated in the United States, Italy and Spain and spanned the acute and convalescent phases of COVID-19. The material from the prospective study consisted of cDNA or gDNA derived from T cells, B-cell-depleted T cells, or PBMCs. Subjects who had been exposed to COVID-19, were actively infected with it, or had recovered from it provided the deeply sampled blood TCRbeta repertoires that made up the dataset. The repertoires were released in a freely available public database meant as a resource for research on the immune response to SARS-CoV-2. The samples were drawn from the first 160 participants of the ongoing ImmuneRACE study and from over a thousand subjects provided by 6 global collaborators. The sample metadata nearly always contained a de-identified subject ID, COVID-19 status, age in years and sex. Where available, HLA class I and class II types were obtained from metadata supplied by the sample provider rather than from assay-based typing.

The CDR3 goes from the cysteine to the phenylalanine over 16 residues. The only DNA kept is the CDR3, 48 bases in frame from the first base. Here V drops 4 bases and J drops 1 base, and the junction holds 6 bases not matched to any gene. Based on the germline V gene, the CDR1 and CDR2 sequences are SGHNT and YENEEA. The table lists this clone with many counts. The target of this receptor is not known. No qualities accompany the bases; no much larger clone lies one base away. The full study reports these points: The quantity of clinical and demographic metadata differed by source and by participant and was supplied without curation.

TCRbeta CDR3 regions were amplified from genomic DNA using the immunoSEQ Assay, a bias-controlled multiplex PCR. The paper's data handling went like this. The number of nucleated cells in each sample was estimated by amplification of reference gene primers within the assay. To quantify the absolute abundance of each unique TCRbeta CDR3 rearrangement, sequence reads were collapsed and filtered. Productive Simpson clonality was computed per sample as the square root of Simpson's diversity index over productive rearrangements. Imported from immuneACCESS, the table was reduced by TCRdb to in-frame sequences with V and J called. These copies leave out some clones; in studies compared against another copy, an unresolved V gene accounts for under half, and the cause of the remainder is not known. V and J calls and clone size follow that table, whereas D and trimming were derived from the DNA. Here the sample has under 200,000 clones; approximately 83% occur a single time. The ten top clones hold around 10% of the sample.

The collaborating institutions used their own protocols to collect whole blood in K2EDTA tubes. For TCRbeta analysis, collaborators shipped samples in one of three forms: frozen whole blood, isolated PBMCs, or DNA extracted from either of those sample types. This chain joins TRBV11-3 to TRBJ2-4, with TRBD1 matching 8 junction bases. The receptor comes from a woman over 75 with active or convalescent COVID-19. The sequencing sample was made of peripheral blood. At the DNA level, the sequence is TGTGCCAGCAGCTCCAGGACAGGGTGGGCCAAAAACATTCAGTACTTC. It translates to CASSSRTGWAKNIQYF.